Reported below is one TCR beta chain. It has no known antigen specificity. Base qualities are not recorded, but no much larger clone differs from it by a single base. The library was made by the immunoSEQ multiplex PCR assay. For the multiplex PCR, a mixture combining 60 forward primers for TCR Vbeta segments and 13 reverse primers for TCR Jbeta segments was used. Amplification of the CDR3 region of rearranged TCR beta genes was performed with a multiplex PCR assay on genomic DNA. Amplified TCR beta libraries were sequenced as 87-base-pair reads on the Illumina HiSeq System. Turning to the authors' computational methods: In a later analysis, approximately 74 million unique TCR beta chains were counted across the roughly 700 repertoires, and approximately 11 million of these chains were shared by at least two donors. A nearest-neighbor algorithm error-corrected the raw reads and collapsed the reads into unique sequences, merging closely related sequences to remove PCR and sequencing errors. V, D and J gene segments were assigned by aligning CDR3 sequences to IMGT reference sequences. For a sequence to be retained, at least a six-nucleotide match to both a V gene segment and a J gene segment was required. A rearrangement counted as productive if the CDR3 had no stop codons and remained in frame with V and J, and every other rearrangement counted as non-productive. CDR3 was defined according to IMGT convention as the region running from the second conserved V-encoded cysteine to the conserved J-encoded phenylalanine. The earlier analysis of 550 to 650 of the donors excluded any sequence lacking an unambiguous match to a single V gene segment. In an earlier analysis of approximately 610 of the donors, V segments were called functional above 56.7% productive rearrangements and were called segregating when the between-donor standard deviation exceeded 5%. A statistical classification framework was developed to diagnose cytomegalovirus status using the catalog of TCR beta chain sequences. In a later analysis, V and J genes were assigned by comparing TCR nucleotide sequences against IMGT/GENE-DB human TR gene sequences. In a later analysis, CDR3 sequences and most-parsimonious VDJ recombination scenarios were assigned using the TCRdist pipeline. In a later analysis, each TCR beta chain was defined by its CDR3 amino acid sequence together with its V-gene family, and reads lacking a unique V-gene family were excluded. To address suspected cross-contamination and a sequencing artifact, a later analysis removed roughly 580 highly shared, low-generation-probability nucleotide sequences. In a later analysis, a clonal expansion index was calculated for each public chain from normalized within-repertoire ranks of inferred template counts. Generation probabilities in a later analysis came from a VDJ recombination model fitted to out-of-frame rearrangements, and those results were checked against IGoR. Hypergeometric tests were used in a later analysis to score TCR-TCR, TCR-HLA and TCR-CMV co-occurrence, with a repertoire-size bias correction applied to the TCR pairs. To estimate false discovery rates, a later analysis permuted the HLA or CMV assignments 20 times. In a later analysis, co-occurring TCRs were grouped using DBSCAN, with TCRdist sequence similarity added in when clustering inside HLA-allele-positive subsets. Repertoires with fewer than 30,000 or more than 120,000 public chains, plus five repertoires with anomalous nucleotide sharing, were excluded from co-occurrence clustering. The source is immuneACCESS, and TCRdb retained only in-frame sequences with V and J called. Part of the clones is not carried over; for the studies checked, unresolved V genes explain less than half of this, and the remainder is unexplained. V, J and clone size were drawn from that table, and D and trimming were deduced from the DNA. The sample table lists about 60,000 clones, about 71% of them with a count of one. In total, the top ten clones hold approximately 20% of the sample.

The cohort was made up of under 800 healthy bone marrow donors. All cohort members were sampled while nominally healthy, although unrecorded immune exposures were likely present. The donor was CMV seropositive and was included in the group of 270 or so seropositive cohort members. A peripheral blood sample was collected from each donor, and TCR beta sequencing was performed on peripheral blood mononuclear cells. The Qiagen DNeasy Blood Extraction Kit was used to extract genomic DNA from the blood cell samples. This sample was taken from a study of cytomegalovirus exposure and HLA in healthy donors (dated by TCRdb to the late 2010s). A note on the overall study: An earlier analysis of 587 of the donors reported 250 to 350 Gb of sequence data and some 120 million unique TCR beta sequences from 150 million to 200 million T cells. To study patterns of TCR occurrence, a later analysis re-analyzed previously published TCR beta repertoires from more than 550 donors and added high-resolution HLA genotyping. High-throughput TCR immunosequencing, statistical association of individual TCRs with disease status, and machine learning were combined to predict cytomegalovirus infection status. Roughly 300 gigabases of sequencing data and roughly 80 million unique TCR sequences made up an early release that covered roughly 670 HLA-typed donors. An earlier analysis of several hundred of the donors used high-throughput TCR beta sequencing to judge whether each TCR beta V gene segment behaved as functional or pseudogenic. The study aimed to test whether signatures of past pathogen exposure could be identified by cataloging public T cell receptors. In the later analysis, no new phenotypic data were used to find candidate immune exposures; instead, reliance was placed on TCR beta sequences and their occurrence across donors. Among several hundred genotyped donors of the cohort, an average of around 250,000 unique TCR beta nucleotide sequences was sequenced per donor, of which 15% to 20% were non-productive. All discovery cohort repertoires had been generated using a single sequencing platform. Along with the approximately 620-subject first cohort, a separate validation cohort of some 130 different subjects was used. Of the roughly 430 genotyped donors, approximately 82% fell in the genetic ancestry cluster associated with self-reported Caucasian donors. Because of strong linkage in the cohort, roughly five DR-DQ haplotypes were treated as single units for association and clustering. Alongside the repertoire data, information on donor age, sex, ethnicity and CMV serostatus was compiled. Class I and class II HLA loci were covered by the typing at four-digit resolution. Genome-wide SNP genotypes for about 65% of the roughly 670 donors were used in a later genetic analysis, which treated that subset as a discovery cohort. The number of typed donors differed by locus: roughly 629-640 for A, B, C, DRB1 and DQB1; some 540 for DQA1; some 610 for DPA1; and approximately 450 for DPB1. The study profiled the T cell repertoires of some 610 subjects by immunosequencing and related them to cytomegalovirus serostatus.

The research as a whole found: The authors suggested that the approach could potentially be generalized to other disease states and immunological phenotypes. CMV serostatus was the only immune exposure information available for the cohort. A later analysis found that most CMV-associated TCR beta chains appeared HLA-restricted, with HLA associations seemingly driven largely by CMV exposure. Because HLA typing was missing for some donors at each locus, association tests included only the typed subset. Strong co-occurrence of HLA alleles, especially DR and DQ, made assigning TCR associations to individual alleles difficult. Broadly in line with IMGT annotations, most TCR beta V segments showed up in productive rearrangements about 90% or about 30% of the time in an earlier analysis of approximately 640 of the donors. Roughly uniform sequencing depth across donors was assumed in presence/absence analyses, although this assumption may not hold. Linkage disequilibrium might explain the correlated functional status among segregating V segments, but an unknown experimental factor could not be excluded. In this cohort, only TCR beta chains were sequenced, and detectable features were limited by the absence of alpha or paired-chain data. A further reported finding was that TCR beta sequences accurately predicted the HLA-A and HLA-B alleles for most subjects in the first cohort. V-gene and J-gene trimming of TCR beta chains was associated with a missense DCLRE1C variant in a later genetic analysis, and the association was replicated in an independent cohort. A cluster of highly shared sequence variants was judged likely to be a technical artifact of the sequencing pipeline. In both the original and validation cohorts, the classifier was reported to diagnose cytomegalovirus status with high specificity and sensitivity. Several of the top co-occurrence clusters appeared to be linked to parvovirus B19, influenza, CMV and Epstein-Barr virus, according to a later analysis. Most TCR sequences were seen in very few donors, while some public TCRs were found in many individuals. A later analysis found that TCR association rates varied across HLA loci, with DRB1 alleles showing the most associated TCRs and HLA-C alleles the fewest. The earlier analysis of 450 to 700 of the donors excluded roughly 16 rarely observed V segments, including chromosome 9 orphons, because counts were too low. Compared with equally common non-associated chains, HLA-associated TCR beta chains in a later analysis were more clonally expanded and had lower generation probabilities. The study gave a list of 150 to 200 TCR beta chains associated with cytomegalovirus. A few of the identified cytomegalovirus-associated TCR beta chains were confirmed in vitro to be specific for cytomegalovirus antigens. In a later genetic analysis, fewer N-insertions in productive TCRs were reported among donors in an Asian-associated ancestry cluster than the 666-donor mean. At a false discovery rate of 0.05, a later analysis linked under 20,000 TCR beta sequences to specific HLA alleles.

Sequencing was carried out using PBMCs. This sequence was found in a woman in her sixties in good health and CMV-seropositive.

The CDR3 protein: CASSLVTPNEQYF. The nucleotides are TGTGCCAGCAGCTTGGTAACTCCGAACGAGCAGTACTTC. This receptor chain uses TRBV5-6 and TRBJ2-7; the D gene assignment is ambiguous. The germline V gene specifies SGHDT as CDR1 and YYEEEE as CDR2. V was cut back by 0 bases and J by 5 bases, leaving a gap of 9 bases between them. The CDR3 starts with the cysteine, ends with the phenylalanine, and has 13 residues. CDR3 DNA is the only sequence kept; it has 39 bases, read in frame from the first base.